This passage covers 14 T cell receptor beta chains from one sample sequenced in a study of blood T cell repertoires in COVID-19. Using immunoSEQ multiplex PCR, the repertoire was profiled, and TCRdb retains in-frame clones only, with some absent. The sample yields some 270,000 clones, about 89% seen once. The specimen sequenced was PBMCs or T cells enriched from blood (not recorded which). The receptors stem from a middle-aged woman who had recovered from COVID-19.

The chain carries TRBV19 and TRBJ2-3, with D tentatively TRBD2 (5 bases). V was shortened by 5 bases and J by 8 bases, with 11 bases between the two germline ends. From germline, CDR1 is LNHDA and CDR2 SQIVND (reference sequence). The length of the CDR3 is 12 residues. This chain's CDR3 is CASSVRDGTQYF. CDR3 DNA sequence: TGTGCCAGTAGTGTGAGGGATGGTACGCAGTATTTT.

The CDR3 protein is CASSSIRDSGISYNEQFF. CDR3 nucleotide sequence: TGTGCCAGCAGCTCAATTCGGGATAGCGGGATCTCCTACAATGAGCAGTTCTTC. V gene TRBV11-2 combines with J gene TRBJ2-1; TRBD2 agrees at 8 bases. There are 18 residues in the CDR3. Germline-derived CDR1 and CDR2 are SGHAT and FQNNGV. The ends lost 4 bases at V and 0 bases at J; junction bases unmatched: 11.

The genes are TRBV5-4 and TRBJ1-3, with D maybe TRBD1 (5 bases). CDR1 and CDR2 from the germline V gene are SGHNT and YYREEE (reference sequence). There are 15 residues in the CDR3. The germline V and J ends were trimmed by 0 bases and 4 bases, with 11 bases remaining between them. This CDR3 reads CASSLGGAGGNTIYF. The CDR3 DNA sequence: TGTGCCAGCAGCTTGGGGGGCGCGGGAGGAAACACCATATATTTT.

The chain links TRBV2 to TRBJ2-7, with TRBD2 identical over 7 bases. There are 16 residues in the CDR3. Losses at the gene ends were 4 bases for V and 0 bases for J; bases not matched to a gene: 9. Germline V gives CDR1 SNHLY, CDR2 FYNNEI. The CDR3 reads CASSGGGTFSSYEQYF. DNA for the CDR3: TGTGCCAGCAGTGGGGGGGGGACCTTCAGCTCCTACGAGCAGTACTTC.

The chain has TRBV6-5 and TRBJ1-6; TRBD1 agrees at 9 bases. Losses at the gene ends were 1 base for V and 5 bases for J; bases not matched to a gene: 3. The CDR3 runs 16 residues. Germline V gene sequence: CDR1 MNHEY, CDR2 SVGAGI. CDR3 loop: CASSYLQGAHNSPLHF. The CDR3 DNA sequence: TGTGCCAGCAGTTACTTACAGGGGGCGCATAATTCACCCCTCCACTTT.

As concerns this clone: Other DNA sequences in the same sample also yield this CDR3. This chain links TRBV2 with TRBJ2-5; TRBD1 agrees at 8 bases. The V gene's germline CDR1 is SNHLY and CDR2 FYNNEI. The CDR3 runs to 13 residues. Losses at the gene ends were 7 bases for V and 1 base for J; bases not matched to a gene: 2. CDR3 sequence: CASTGTGQETQYF. The CDR3 DNA is TGTGCCAGCACCGGGACAGGCCAAGAGACCCAGTACTTC.

The chain uses TRBV19 and TRBJ2-2, with 11 bases fitting TRBD2. Germline loops: CDR1 LNHDA, CDR2 SQIVND (reference sequence). This CDR3 contains 18 residues. Losses at the gene ends were 1 base for V and 4 bases for J; bases not matched to a gene: 8. The CDR3 is CASSIGRSGRASTGELFF. CDR3 DNA: TGTGCCAGTAGTATAGGGCGTAGCGGGAGGGCCAGCACCGGGGAGCTGTTTTTT.

This chain joins TRBV5-1 and TRBJ2-5; 8 bases align to TRBD2. V shed 2 bases, J shed 5 bases, and the junction held 8 bases outside the gene matches. The CDR3 length is 15 residues. The germline CDR1 and CDR2 sequences are SGHRS and YFSETQ. The DNA for the CDR3 is TGCGCCAGCAGCTTTAGCGGGGCCCCGGGGGAGACCCAGTACTTC. It yields the protein CASSFSGAPGETQYF.

This chain joins TRBV7-2 and TRBJ1-1; 8 positions agree with TRBD1. The germline V gene has CDR1 SGHTA and CDR2 FQGNSA. J lost 4 bases, V lost 2 bases, and 9 bases had no gene match. This CDR3 contains 16 residues. Written as DNA, the CDR3 is TGTGCCAGCAGCTTAACACTCGGACAGGGCTCCACTGAAGCTTTCTTT. As protein: CASSLTLGQGSTEAFF.

This clone has a single count. The chain uses TRBV7-9 and TRBJ2-7; tentatively, D is TRBD2 (5 bases). V lost 6 bases and J lost 0, with 12 bases in between. Germline V gene lookup returns CDR1 SEHNR and CDR2 FQNEAQ (reference sequence). The CDR3 covers 14 residues. The CDR3 nucleotides are TGTGCCAGCAGTCTAGCCGGATACTCCTACGAGCAGTACTTC. Its protein product is CASSLAGYSYEQYF.

The rearrangement joins TRBV5-1 to TRBJ2-3; TRBD2 matches 8 bases. The CDR3 consists of 17 residues. J was trimmed by 0 bases and V by 2 bases; bases with no gene match: 8. Germline V lookup: CDR1 SGHRS, CDR2 YFSETQ. The CDR3 DNA sequence: TGCGCCAGCAGCTTAGGTTCCGGGGGGGCTAGCACAGATACGCAGTATTTT. It specifies CASSLGSGGASTDTQYF.

The CDR3 coding sequence is TGTGCCAGCCGAAACTTGCTCTATGGCTACACCTTC. Its translation is CASRNLLYGYTF. The gene calls are TRBV5-6 and TRBJ1-2; no definite D call. CDR3 length equals 12 residues. Germline CDR1 and CDR2: SGHDT and YYEEEE. V dropped 7 bases and J dropped 4 bases, with 11 bases sitting between them. Variable domain in full (rest from reference TRBV5-6 and TRBJ1-2): DAGVTQSPTHLIKTRGQQVTLRCSPKSGHDTVSWYQQALGQGPQFIFQYYEEEERQRGNFPDRFSGHQFPNYSSELNVNALLLGDSALYLCASRNLLYGYTFGSGTRLTVV.

The chain employs TRBV5-4 and TRBJ2-3; D is undetermined. The CDR3 sequence is 12 residues long. Trimming took 5 bases from V and 6 from J, leaving 10 bases between them. Germline CDR1 is SGHNT and CDR2 is YYREEE (reference sequence). CDR3 DNA: TGTGCCAGCAGGTCGGCAGGCGATACGCAGTATTTT. Protein: CASRSAGDTQYF.

CDR3 loop: CSASQAGYGYTF. CDR3 coding DNA: TGCAGTGCTAGTCAGGCAGGCTATGGCTACACCTTC. The genes are TRBV20-1 and TRBJ1-2; D is unclear. Germline lookup yields CDR1 DFQATT and CDR2 SNEGSKA (reference sequence). The CDR3 extends over 12 amino acids. The V end lost 3 bases, the J end lost 4 bases, and 9 bases lay between the germline ends.